Below, 24 T cell receptor beta chains from the same sample are listed, as sequenced in a study of T cell changes during pregnancy in multiple sclerosis (dated by TCRdb to between 2017 and 2020). The library was made by the immunoSEQ multiplex PCR assay. The clones in this table, taken by TCRdb from immuneACCESS, are in-frame only. Not every clone is retained; where verified, under half of the shortfall comes from an unresolved V gene, and the cause of the rest is unknown. The sample profile shows more than 95,000 clones; approximately 93% of them were found once. The ten top clones hold roughly 0.95% of the sample. The source was peripheral blood, collected after pregnancy. Receptors originate from a female donor with multiple sclerosis, enrolled in a pregnancy study.

This clone was recorded once. This sequence joins TRBV27 and TRBJ2-1, with a weak D call TRBD2 (6 bases). CDR3 length equals 17 residues. Trimming cost V 4 bases and J 2 bases, with 18 bases left between them. The germline V gene has CDR1 MNHEY and CDR2 SMNVEV (reference sequence). The CDR3 DNA sequence: TGTGCCAGCAGTTCCTCCCTCTGGCGGGGAACCTACAATGAGCAGTTCTTC. Translation gives CASSSSLWRGTYNEQFF.

The chain recombines TRBV14 with TRBJ2-7; 9 bases are shared with TRBD1. Germline V CDR1 and CDR2: SGHDN, FVKESK. The V and J ends lost 3 bases and 7 bases, in that order; junction bases with no gene match: 10. The CDR3 totals 15 residues. The CDR3 spells CASSQRGQGHREQYF. The CDR3 DNA reads as TGTGCCAGCAGCCAGAGGGGACAGGGTCACCGGGAGCAGTACTTC.

The chain uses TRBV12-5 and TRBJ2-1; the D gene is possibly TRBD1 (5 bases). The CDR3 length is 15 residues. Trimming removed 0 bases at V and 8 bases at J, with 14 bases between. Germline V gene sequence: CDR1 LGHNT, CDR2 FRNRAP. CDR3 residues: CASGLVGAGIHEQFF. The CDR3 DNA is TGTGCTAGTGGTTTGGTAGGTGCAGGGATCCATGAGCAGTTCTTC.

The CDR3 spells CASSVHPTSGAYEQYF. CDR3 DNA sequence: TGTGCCAGCAGCGTTCACCCGACTAGCGGGGCCTACGAGCAGTACTTC. The V call is TRBV9, the J call TRBJ2-7; 11 bases agree with TRBD2. The CDR3 has 16 residues. The germline CDR1 and CDR2 sequences are SGDLS and YYNGEE. The junction had 6 bases not matched to a gene; V was cut back by 2 bases and J by 2 bases.

The rearrangement uses TRBV19 and TRBJ2-7; TRBD2 matches at 9 bases. Germline V gene data show CDR1 as LNHDA and CDR2 as SQIVND (reference sequence). The CDR3 consists of 13 residues. The V segment lost 8 bases and the J segment 5 bases; nucleotides outside the gene matches: 7. The CDR3 nucleotides are TGTGCCAGTGGGCTGGGACTAGCAGACGAGCAGTACTTC. It encodes CASGLGLADEQYF.

This chain uses TRBV30 with TRBJ1-1; maybe TRBD1 (6 bases). This CDR3 region has 14 residues. CDR1 is GTSNPN and CDR2 is SVGIG in the germline V gene (reference sequence). V was clipped by 3 bases and J by 4 bases, with 15 bases between them. CDR3 nucleotides: TGTGCCTGGAGAGGCCCGGGCAGGGGCACTGAAGCTTTCTTT. This sequence encodes CAWRGPGRGTEAFF.

The chain is built from TRBV27 and TRBJ2-3; tentative D call: TRBD2 (6 bases). The germline V and J ends were trimmed by 8 bases and 3 bases, with 12 bases remaining between them. This CDR3 comprises 13 residues. The germline gives CDR1 MNHEY, CDR2 SMNVEV (reference sequence). The CDR3 protein is CASGEVWTDTQYF. CDR3 nucleotides: TGTGCCAGCGGGGAGGTGTGGACAGATACGCAGTATTTT.

The gene calls are TRBV2 and TRBJ2-2, with a possible D match to TRBD2 (6 bases). Per germline, CDR1 SNHLY and CDR2 FYNNEI. The CDR3 consists of 11 residues. Trimming cost V 9 bases and J 6 bases, with 8 bases left between them. CDR3 loop: CARRRAGELFF. CDR3 in DNA: TGTGCCAGGAGGAGGGCCGGGGAGCTGTTTTTT.

The J gene is TRBJ2-1, the V gene TRBV19; 11 bases are shared with TRBD2. J lost 12 bases, V lost 6 bases, and 13 bases had no gene match. Germline V gene sequence: CDR1 LNHDA, CDR2 SQIVND (reference sequence). CDR3 length: 15 amino acids. CDR3 coding DNA: TGTGCCAGTAGCCAGGGACTAGCGGCTCTAGAGGGGCAGTTCTTC. This codes for CASSQGLAALEGQFF.

This clone has only one observation. The chain recombines TRBV27 with TRBJ1-4, with D maybe TRBD1 (6 bases). This CDR3 is built from 14 residues. Trimming pared 6 bases from V and 7 bases from J, leaving 15 bases between. Germline-derived CDR1 and CDR2 are MNHEY and SMNVEV (reference sequence). CDR3 protein: CASSRWGGGEKLFF. CDR3 nucleotides: TGTGCCAGCAGCCGTTGGGGGGGCGGTGAAAAACTGTTTTTT.

In DNA, the CDR3 is TGTGCCAGCAGCGTAGGCTTCGGGGGGGGTGGCTACACCTTC. This encodes CASSVGFGGGGYTF. The rearrangement joins TRBV9 to TRBJ1-2; perhaps TRBD1 as D (5 bases). The V and J ends lost 0 bases and 7 bases respectively, with 13 bases between them. The CDR3 runs 14 residues. The V gene's germline CDR1 is SGDLS and CDR2 YYNGEE.

The DNA of the CDR3 is TGTGCCAGTAGTAGCCCAGTTACCTACGAGCAGTACTTC. It yields the protein CASSSPVTYEQYF. The V call is TRBV19, the J call TRBJ2-7; D uncertain. Germline CDR1 and CDR2: LNHDA and SQIVND (reference sequence). V was clipped by 4 bases and J by 2 bases, with 9 bases between them. This CDR3 has 13 residues. The complete variable domain, with remaining parts taken from reference TRBV19 and TRBJ2-7, reads DGGITQSPKYLFRKEGQNVTLSCEQNLNHDAMYWYRQDPGQGLRLIYYSQIVNDFQKGDIAEGYSVSREKKESFPLTVTSAQKNPTAFYLCASSSPVTYEQYFGPGTRLTVT.

This chain joins TRBV28 and TRBJ2-7; D is possibly TRBD1 (5 bases). The ends were cut back, 3 bases at V and 0 bases at J, with 12 bases in the middle. The CDR3 spans 15 residues. Germline-derived CDR1 and CDR2 are MDHEN and SYDVKM. The CDR3 protein is CASSFLQASSYEQYF. The CDR3 nucleotides are TGTGCCAGCAGTTTCTTACAGGCGAGCTCCTACGAGCAGTACTTC.

This clone showed up just a few times. The chain employs TRBV5-6 and TRBJ1-1, with TRBD1 matching 7 bases. Trimming at V came to 4 bases and at J to 4 bases, leaving 4 bases not matched to a gene. Germline CDR1 is SGHDT and CDR2 is YYEEEE. There are 13 residues in the CDR3. CDR3 coding DNA: TGTGCCAGCAGCCCGACAGGGAGCACTGAAGCTTTCTTT. Translating gives CASSPTGSTEAFF.

The V gene is TRBV27, the J gene TRBJ2-7, with D perhaps matching TRBD1 (6 bases). This CDR3 is 11 amino acids long. Germline CDR1 MNHEY, CDR2 SMNVEV (reference sequence). The V end was cut by 6 bases, the J end by 4 bases, with 7 bases between. The CDR3, as DNA: TGTGCCAGCAGAGGGGGTTACGAGCAGTACTTC. It specifies CASRGGYEQYF.

This clone was counted a few times. This chain joins TRBV19 and TRBJ2-1; TRBD1 matches at 8 bases. Trimming cost V 6 bases and J 3 bases; bases outside gene matches: 10. CDR3 length equals 16 residues. The germline gives CDR1 LNHDA, CDR2 SQIVND (reference sequence). The CDR3 is CASSQTDRVVYNEQFF. CDR3 bases: TGTGCCAGTAGCCAGACGGACAGGGTGGTCTACAATGAGCAGTTCTTC.

This clone was counted many times. The gene calls are TRBV29-1 and TRBJ1-1; TRBD1 matches at 7 bases. Germline CDR1 and CDR2: SQVTM and ANQGSEA. With V trimmed by 5 bases and J by 3 bases, 3 bases remained unmatched. CDR3 length: 12 residues. Here the CDR3 DNA reads TGCAGCGTTCGACAGGGAGACACTGAAGCTTTCTTT. Amino acid sequence: CSVRQGDTEAFF. The variable domain in full, completed from reference TRBV29-1 and TRBJ1-1, reads SAVISQKPSRDICQRGTSLTIQCQVDSQVTMMFWYRQQPGQSLTLIATANQGSEATYESGFVIDKFPISRPNLTFSTLTVSNMSPEDSSIYLCSVRQGDTEAFFGQGTRLTVV.

The chain recombines TRBV27 with TRBJ2-1; no definite D call. This CDR3 has 15 amino acids. The V gene's germline CDR1 is MNHEY and CDR2 SMNVEV (reference sequence). Trimming took off 1 base at V and 8 bases at J, with 15 bases between the two ends. In DNA, the CDR3 is TGTGCCAGCAGTTTATTTCCCAGGATGGGCGATGAGCAGTTCTTC. Its protein product is CASSLFPRMGDEQFF.

The chain uses TRBV5-4 and TRBJ2-2, with D maybe TRBD1 (6 bases). There are 15 residues in the CDR3. Germline-derived CDR1 and CDR2 are SGHNT and YYREEE (reference sequence). Trimming cost V 2 bases and J 0 bases, with 8 bases left between them. The CDR3 protein is CASSFGTSNTGELFF. Written as DNA, the CDR3 is TGTGCCAGCAGCTTTGGGACATCGAACACCGGGGAGCTGTTTTTT.

The gene calls are TRBV6-4 and TRBJ2-7; D gene ambiguous. This CDR3 comprises 11 residues. The V end lost 6 bases, the J end lost 4 bases, and 7 bases lay between the germline ends. Germline lookup yields CDR1 MRHNA and CDR2 SNTAGT. The CDR3 region is CASRKQYEQYF. In DNA form, the CDR3 reads TGTGCCAGCAGGAAACAATACGAGCAGTACTTC.

This clone was recorded only once. The chain links TRBV11-3 to TRBJ2-1; TRBD2 is a possible D gene (6 bases). V shed 3 bases and J shed 5 bases, with 20 bases lying between them. The germline gives CDR1 SGHNT, CDR2 YENEEA. The CDR3 consists of 17 residues. CDR3 nucleotide sequence: TGTGCCAGCAGCTTCATTGGGACTGACTCCCCTAACAATGAGCAGTTCTTC. Its translation is CASSFIGTDSPNNEQFF.

The chain combines TRBV7-9 with TRBJ2-1, with a possible D match to TRBD2 (6 bases). CDR3 length equals 15 residues. Trimming left V 5 bases short and J 8 bases short, with 19 bases between. CDR1 and CDR2 from the germline V gene are SEHNR and FQNEAQ (reference sequence). The chain's CDR3 is CASSQTSGDLHEQFF. The DNA of the CDR3 is TGTGCCAGCAGCCAGACGTCGGGAGATCTTCATGAGCAGTTCTTC. Combining the CDR3 with reference TRBV7-9 and TRBJ2-1 gives the whole variable domain DTGVSQNPRHKITKRGQNVTFRCDPISEHNRLYWYRQTLGQGPEFLTYFQNEAQLEKSRLLSDRFSAERPKGSFSTLEIQRTEQGDSAMYLCASSQTSGDLHEQFFGPGTRLTVL.

The J gene is TRBJ1-1, the V gene TRBV5-1, with D maybe TRBD1 (5 bases). This CDR3 contains 13 residues. Looked up from germline, CDR1 is SGHRS and CDR2 is YFSETQ. Trimming removed 0 bases from V and 3 bases from J, with 6 bases in between. The CDR3 sequence is CASSLGDYTEAFF. In DNA form, the CDR3 reads TGCGCCAGCAGCTTGGGGGACTACACTGAAGCTTTCTTT.

J is TRBJ2-2 and V is TRBV18; a weak D match, TRBD2 (6 bases). The germline V and J ends were trimmed by 1 base and 0 bases, with 15 bases remaining between them. This CDR3 is 18 amino acids long. From germline, CDR1 is KGHSH and CDR2 LQKENI. DNA of the CDR3: TGTGCCAGCTCACCACGGCGACGGGAGACCCCGAACACCGGGGAGCTGTTTTTT. Its translation is CASSPRRRETPNTGELFF.